This T cell receptor beta chain was recovered during a study of blood T cells in healthy people across ages. Study details: Through template switching, about one barcoded beta molecule was captured per two T cells, as measured in model experiments. Study results and limitations: Higher diversity, along with more naive CD4+ cells, distinguished long-lived donors from aged donors.

The donors, healthy Caucasians from Russia, were aged about 6 to 90. For this clonotype: Antigen specificity is unknown.

A second about 7 to 11 cycle PCR used barcoded and J-beta primers. Each cDNA was tagged by a template-switch adaptor containing 12 random nucleotides. TCRdb reprocessed the 5' RACE reads via MiXCR and lists one record per CDR3 protein. The data hold under 2,000,000 distinct CDR3 sequences, with around 50% observed a single time. This CDR3 has 13 residues. Germline CDR1 and CDR2: SGHVS and FNYEAQ. Trimming took 11 bases from V and 4 from J, leaving 12 bases between them. The sequence was collected from a woman in her thirties or forties in good health. Sequencing used blood. The chain recombines TRBV7-6 with TRBJ1-6, with no clear D. In DNA, the CDR3 is TGTGCCCGTATTGGGCAGTATAATTCACCCCTCCACTTT. Translation gives CARIGQYNSPLHF. Full variable domain (outside the CDR3, taken from reference TRBV7-6 and TRBJ1-6): GAGVSQSPRYKVTKRGQDVALRCDPISGHVSLYWYRQALGQGPEFLTYFNYEAQQDKSGLPNDRFSAERPEGSISTLTIQRTEQRDSAMYRCARIGQYNSPLHFGNGTRLTVT.